Included here is one T cell receptor beta chain sequence, with context. What it recognizes is unknown. The timepoints at which blood was sampled were baseline, cycle 4 day 1, and cycle 7 day 1. This entry is derived from a study of OX40 agonist ivuxolimab in advanced cancers. Overall study: The drug used for patients, ivuxolimab, was an agonistic anti-OX40 (CD134) antibody. Findings of the study overall: Doses of 0.1 to 3.0 mg/kg were accompanied by clonal expansion of CD4+ and CD8+ blood T cells by week 6.

The repertoire was sequenced with immunoSEQ multiplex PCR; TCRdb's copy has only in-frame clones and lacks some. The repertoire holds 70,000 or so clones, about 82% seen once, with roughly 11% in the top ten. The V and J ends lost 2 bases and 4 bases respectively, with 20 bases between them. The CDR3 loop spans 18 amino acids. Germline-derived CDR1 and CDR2 are ENHRY and SYGVKD. V and J are TRBV10-3 and TRBJ1-4; tentative D call: TRBD1 (5 bases). The material was CD4+ or CD8+ T cells sorted from blood, obtained in a trial of the OX40 agonist ivuxolimab. The TCR comes from an adult with an advanced solid tumor such as melanoma, head and neck, liver or kidney cancer. Written as DNA, the CDR3 is TGTGCCATCAGTGAGACGGTGGGGCTGGGAGGAGATAATGAAAAACTGTTTTTT. Translated: CAISETVGLGGDNEKLFF.